This T cell receptor (beta chain) was retrieved from a study of spatial heterogeneity in lung cancer. Looking at the study overall: The study consistently detected more beta-chain than alpha-chain sequences.

Time point defined: sample taken at primary tumor resection. Turning to this clonotype: Its antigen is currently unknown. This beta chain turned up in a library designed for alpha chains; as an off-target read, its abundance says little.

MiXCR, run by TCRdb on the 5' RACE reads, gives a single entry per CDR3 protein. This table holds several thousand distinct CDR3 sequences, under 20% found once. Germline assignment: CDR1 DFQATT and CDR2 SNEGSKA (reference sequence). There are 14 residues in the CDR3. With 6 bases clipped from V and 3 bases from J, the junction kept 11 bases outside the gene matches. Whole-study findings and limits: Higher tumor mutation counts went along with higher counts of expanded intratumoral alpha and beta TCRs.

The clonotype comes from a male donor with early-stage non-small cell lung cancer. The sequencing here drew on lung tumor tissue, taken at surgery. The genes are TRBV20-1 and TRBJ2-7; 7 positions agree with TRBD1. The CDR3 sequence is CSAAVTGKGYEQYF. The CDR3 DNA is TGCAGTGCCGCCGTGACAGGGAAGGGCTACGAGCAGTACTTC.